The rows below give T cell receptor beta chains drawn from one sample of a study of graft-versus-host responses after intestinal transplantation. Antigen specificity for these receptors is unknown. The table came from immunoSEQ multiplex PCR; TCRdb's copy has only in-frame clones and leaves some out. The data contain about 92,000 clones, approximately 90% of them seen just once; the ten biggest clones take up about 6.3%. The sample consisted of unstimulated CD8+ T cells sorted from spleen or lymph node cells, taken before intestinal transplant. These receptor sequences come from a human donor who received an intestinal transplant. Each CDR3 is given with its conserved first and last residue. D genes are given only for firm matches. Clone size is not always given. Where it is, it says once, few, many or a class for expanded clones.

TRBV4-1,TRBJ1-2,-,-,TGCGCCAGCAGCCAACCCATGCTCGTCAACTATGGCTACACCTTC,CASSQPMLVNYGYTF
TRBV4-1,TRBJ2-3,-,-,TGCGCCAGCAGCCAAGAGGGCGGGGCATCTGGTGATACGCAGTATTTT,CASSQEGGASGDTQYF
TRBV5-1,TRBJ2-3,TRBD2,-,TGCGCCAGCAGCTTGCGAGCGGGGTGGGGCACAGATACGCAGTATTTT,CASSLRAGWGTDTQYF
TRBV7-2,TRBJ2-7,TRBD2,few,TGTGCCAGCAGAGAGGGACTAGTCTACGAGCAGTACTTC,CASREGLVYEQYF
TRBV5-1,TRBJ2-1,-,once,TGCGCCAGCAGGCGGAGCTCCTACAATGAGCAGTTCTTC,CASRRSSYNEQFF
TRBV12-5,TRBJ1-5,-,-,TGTGCTAGTGCCGTGGGGGTGCAGCCCCAGCATTTT,CASAVGVQPQHF
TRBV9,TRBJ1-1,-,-,TGTGCCAGCAGCACGGAGGAGAGCACTGAAGCTTTCTTT,CASSTEESTEAFF
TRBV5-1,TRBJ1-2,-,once,TGCGCCAGCAGCAAAACCACAGGGATGAGTAACTATGGCTACACCTTC,CASSKTTGMSNYGYTF
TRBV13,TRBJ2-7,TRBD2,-,TGTGCCAGCAGCTTTCTAGCGGGAATGGTCGACGAGCAGTACTTC,CASSFLAGMVDEQYF
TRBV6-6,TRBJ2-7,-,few,TGTGCCAGCAGTTACCTTAAGACAGGCCACGAGCAGTACTTC,CASSYLKTGHEQYF
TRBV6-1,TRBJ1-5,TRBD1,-,TGTGCCAACAACGACAGGGGGCGCACTCAGCCCCAGCATTTT,CANNDRGRTQPQHF
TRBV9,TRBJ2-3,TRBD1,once,TGTGCCAGCAGCAAACAGGGGGCGGGCACAGATACGCAGTATTTT,CASSKQGAGTDTQYF
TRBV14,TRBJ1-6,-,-,TGTGCCAGCAGCCACCGGCTCAATAATTCACCCCTCCACTTT,CASSHRLNNSPLHF
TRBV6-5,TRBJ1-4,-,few,TGTGCCAGCAGTTACTCGGGGGGGCAAGGTGAAAAACTGTTTTTT,CASSYSGGQGEKLFF
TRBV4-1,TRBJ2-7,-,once,TGCGCCAGCAGCCAAGGGCGGACAGCGGCCTACGAGCAGTACTTC,CASSQGRTAAYEQYF
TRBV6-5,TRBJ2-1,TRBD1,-,TGTGCCAGCAGCGCCGGGACAGGGTACAATGAGCAGTTCTTC,CASSAGTGYNEQFF
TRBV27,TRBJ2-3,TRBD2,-,TGTGCCAGCAGTTTGGTTTGGACTAGCGGTACAGATACGCAGTATTTT,CASSLVWTSGTDTQYF
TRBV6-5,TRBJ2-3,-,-,TGTGCCAGCAGCCCAGAGGGAGATACGCAGTATTTT,CASSPEGDTQYF
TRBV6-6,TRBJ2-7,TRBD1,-,TGTGCCAGCAGTTATTCCCCGGGACAGTCCCCCTACGAGCAGTACTTC,CASSYSPGQSPYEQYF
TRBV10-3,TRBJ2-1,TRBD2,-,TGTGCCACCAGGCCCGGGACTAGTAGTTGGGCACCATACAATGAGCAGTTCTTC,CATRPGTSSWAPYNEQFF
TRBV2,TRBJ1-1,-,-,TGTGCCAGCAGTGAACCCCGGAACACTGAAGCTTTCTTT,CASSEPRNTEAFF
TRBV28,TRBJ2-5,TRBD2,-,TGTGCCAGCAGCCAACGGACTAGCGGGAGGTCGGAGACCCAGTACTTC,CASSQRTSGRSETQYF
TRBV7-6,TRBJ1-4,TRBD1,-,TGTGCCAGCAGCCTGACAGGGGGCGTTGAAAAACTGTTTTTT,CASSLTGGVEKLFF
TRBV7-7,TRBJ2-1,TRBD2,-,TGTGCCAGCAGCTCTAGACTAGCGGGGGACAATGAGCAGTTCTTC,CASSSRLAGDNEQFF
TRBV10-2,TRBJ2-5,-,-,TGCGCCAGCAGTGAGCCGGCGTCCCAAGAGACCCAGTACTTC,CASSEPASQETQYF
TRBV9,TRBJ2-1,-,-,TGTGCCAGCAGCGACCCGACCGGGACTCCACCCAATGAGCAGTTCTTC,CASSDPTGTPPNEQFF
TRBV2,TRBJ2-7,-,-,TGTGCCAGCAATGAGGTAAACGGCTACGAGCAGTACTTC,CASNEVNGYEQYF
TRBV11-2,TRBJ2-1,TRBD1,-,TGTGCCAGCAGCTTAGTACCGTCTGAAAGGACAGGAATGGATGAGCAGTTCTTC,CASSLVPSERTGMDEQFF
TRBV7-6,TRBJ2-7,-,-,TGTGCCAGCAGCTTAGGCAGTCTCAAACCTCACTACGAGCAGTACTTC,CASSLGSLKPHYEQYF
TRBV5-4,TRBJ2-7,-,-,TGTGCCAGCAGCTTGGATGGGAGCGTGAGCTCCTACGAGCAGTACTTC,CASSLDGSVSSYEQYF
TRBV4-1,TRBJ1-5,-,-,TGCGCCAGCAGCCACGGAGAGAATCAGCCCCAGCATTTT,CASSHGENQPQHF